A single T cell receptor beta chain is shown here with its context. The data were taken from a study of CD8 T cells in Susac syndrome. Germline V gene sequence: CDR1 LGHDT, CDR2 YNNKEL (reference sequence). This CDR3 has 15 amino acids. Trimming shortened V by 3 bases and J by 1 base, and 12 bases separated the two germline ends. The authors reverse transcribed roughly 0.5 to 1 ug RNA with random hexamers. The immunoSEQ assay covered 54 Vbeta and 13 Jbeta segments for CDR3. TCRdb re-called the immunoSEQ multiplex PCR reads with MiXCR, one entry per CDR3 protein. The repertoire holds 120,000 or so distinct CDR3 sequences, with roughly 94% as singletons. The authors carried out high-throughput sequencing of TCR beta. They applied it to CD8+ and CD4+ T cells obtained from blood. The multiple sclerosis controls were treatment-naive patients, and their relapsing-remitting disease was stable or active. Negative isolation was used for CD8+ and CD4+ T cells and FACS enrichment for TEMRA cells.

The chain is built from TRBV3-1 and TRBJ2-5; no reliable D call. This clonotype was obtained from a human donor with multiple sclerosis. Sequencing input: CD4+ T cells from PBMCs. In DNA, the CDR3 is TGTGCCAGCAGCCATCTCCCCCGGCTCCAAGAGACCCAGTACTTC. Translated: CASSHLPRLQETQYF.